The 11 T cell receptor beta chains given below trace back to one sample, sequenced in a study of CD8+ T cells in alopecia areata. This sample's treatment: oral pan-JAK inhibitor, 5-10 mg twice daily. It was cDNA, reverse transcribed from extracted RNA, that served as the sequencing template. This table comes from immunoSEQ multiplex PCR, and its TCRdb copy is limited to in-frame clones, with some not included. The sample lists about 190,000 clones; approximately 67% were seen once. The sample consisted of CD4+ T cells sorted from blood, taken between weeks 49 and 50, from a patient treated with tofacitinib. These receptors were obtained from a human donor with alopecia areata.

The rearrangement links TRBV27 to TRBJ1-1; D gene unclear. The CDR3 runs 12 residues. CDR1 MNHEY and CDR2 SMNVEV come from the germline V gene (reference sequence). V shed 2 bases and J shed 5 bases, with 6 bases lying between them. As DNA, the CDR3 is TGTGCCAGCAGTTTAGTGGGGACTGAAGCTTTCTTT. It codes for CASSLVGTEAFF.

The CDR3 nucleotides are TGTGCCAGCAGCTGGGGTGGCGGGGGCAGAGAGACCCAGTACTTC. Its protein is CASSWGGGGRETQYF. The J gene is TRBJ2-5, the V gene TRBV5-6; D is possibly TRBD2 (7 bases). V lost 3 bases and J lost 4, with 16 bases in between. The CDR3 runs to 15 residues. Germline V gene data show CDR1 as SGHDT and CDR2 as YYEEEE.

V is TRBV5-1 and J is TRBJ2-1; no reliable D call. The CDR3 runs to 16 residues. Germline loops: CDR1 SGHRS, CDR2 YFSETQ. V was shortened by 0 bases and J by 5 bases, with 15 bases between the two germline ends. The CDR3 reads CASSLGLWVDNNEQFF. In nucleotides, the CDR3 is TGCGCCAGCAGCTTGGGTCTATGGGTAGACAACAATGAGCAGTTCTTC. Supplemented by reference TRBV5-1 and TRBJ2-1, the full variable domain reads KAGVTQTPRYLIKTRGQQVTLSCSPISGHRSVSWYQQTPGQGLQFLFEYFSETQRNKGNFPGRFSGRQFSNSRSEMNVSTLELGDSALYLCASSLGLWVDNNEQFFGPGTRLTVL.

This clone occurred a few times. The chain couples TRBV7-2 to TRBJ2-1; TRBD2 aligns across 14 bases. V lost 4 bases and J lost 10; bases outside the gene matches: 6. The germline gives CDR1 SGHTA, CDR2 FQGNSA. The CDR3 consists of 15 residues. CDR3 amino acids: CASSSGTSGGWEQFF. For the CDR3, the DNA is TGTGCCAGCAGCTCCGGGACTAGCGGGGGTTGGGAGCAGTTCTTC.

DNA for the CDR3: TGCAGCGTTGTCGAGAATGGCTACACCTTC. This translates into CSVVENGYTF. V gene TRBV29-1 combines with J gene TRBJ1-2; D gene uncertain. Germline V gene lookup returns CDR1 SQVTM and CDR2 ANQGSEA. The V end was cut by 4 bases, the J end by 6 bases, with 6 bases between. The CDR3 length is 10 residues. Full variable domain (rest looked up from reference TRBV29-1 and TRBJ1-2): SAVISQKPSRDICQRGTSLTIQCQVDSQVTMMFWYRQQPGQSLTLIATANQGSEATYESGFVIDKFPISRPNLTFSTLTVSNMSPEDSSIYLCSVVENGYTFGSGTRLTVV.

This clone was counted only a few times. This chain joins TRBV7-2 and TRBJ2-1; 9 positions agree with TRBD1. Germline V gives CDR1 SGHTA, CDR2 FQGNSA. V gave up 4 bases and J gave up 5 bases; unmatched junction bases: 6. The CDR3 totals 15 residues. The CDR3 spells CASSSGQGNNNEQFF. The CDR3 DNA reads TGTGCCAGCAGCTCCGGACAGGGGAATAACAATGAGCAGTTCTTC.

The V and J genes are TRBV9 and TRBJ1-6, with D maybe TRBD1 (5 bases). V gave up 0 bases and J gave up 8 bases, with 9 bases separating them. Looked up from germline, CDR1 is SGDLS and CDR2 is YYNGEE. This CDR3 has 14 amino acids. The CDR3 DNA follows: TGTGCCAGCAGCGTAGTAGGGGAGGATTCACCCCTCCACTTT. Translating gives CASSVVGEDSPLHF.

The rearrangement links TRBV29-1 to TRBJ1-4, with 7 bases identical to TRBD1. J gave up 4 bases and V 8 bases, and 7 bases lay outside the gene matches. CDR1 SQVTM and CDR2 ANQGSEA come from the germline V gene. The CDR3 has 13 amino acids. CDR3 DNA: TGCAGCTTCCGGGGACAGATTAATGAAAAACTGTTTTTT. This translates into CSFRGQINEKLFF.

The genes are TRBV30 and TRBJ1-1; no reliable D call. V lost 0 bases and J 3 bases, leaving 14 bases between the germline ends. Germline V lookup: CDR1 GTSNPN, CDR2 SVGIG (reference sequence). The CDR3 is 15 residues long. Here the CDR3 reads CAWSVLGIGDTEAFF. DNA for the CDR3: TGTGCCTGGAGTGTACTGGGGATCGGAGACACTGAAGCTTTCTTT. The variable domain in full, with the rest retrieved from reference TRBV30 and TRBJ1-1, is SQTIHQWPATLVQPVGSPLSLECTVEGTSNPNLYWYRQAAGRGLQLLFYSVGIGQISSEVPQNLSASRPQDRQFILSSKKLLLSDSGFYLCAWSVLGIGDTEAFFGQGTRLTVV.

The rearrangement uses TRBV2 and TRBJ2-7, with unresolved D. Germline CDR1 and CDR2: SNHLY and FYNNEI. V gave up 3 bases and J gave up 6 bases, with 3 bases separating them. This CDR3 has 10 amino acids. DNA of the CDR3: TGTGCCAGCAGTGATTCCGAGCAGTACTTC. It codes for CASSDSEQYF.

Here the CDR3 reads CASASTIDTQYF. CDR3 coding DNA: TGTGCCAGCGCGTCGACCATAGATACGCAGTATTTT. The chain uses TRBV27 and TRBJ2-3; no clear D gene. Trimming cost V 8 bases and J 5 bases, with 11 bases left between them. Germline assignment: CDR1 MNHEY and CDR2 SMNVEV (reference sequence). The length of the CDR3 is 12 residues.